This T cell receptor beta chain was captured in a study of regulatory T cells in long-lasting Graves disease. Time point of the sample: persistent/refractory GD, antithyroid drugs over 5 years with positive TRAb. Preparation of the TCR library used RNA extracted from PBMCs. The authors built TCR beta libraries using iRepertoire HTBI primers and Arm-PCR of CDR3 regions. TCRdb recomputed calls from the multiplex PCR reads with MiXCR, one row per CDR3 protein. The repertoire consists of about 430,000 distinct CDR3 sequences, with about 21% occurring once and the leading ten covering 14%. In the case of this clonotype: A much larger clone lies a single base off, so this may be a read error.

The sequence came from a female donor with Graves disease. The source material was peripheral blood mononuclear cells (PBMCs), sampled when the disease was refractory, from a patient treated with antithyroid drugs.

As DNA, the CDR3 is TGTGCCAGCAGTGAGGAGAGGGAGCAAGAGACCCAGTACTTC. The encoded protein is CASSEEREQETQYF. V usage is TRBV12-3 or TRBV12-4 and J usage is TRBJ2-5; D is possibly TRBD2 (5 bases). The CDR3 runs 14 residues. V gave up 5 bases and J gave up 2 bases, with 12 bases separating them.